The entry that follows covers one TCR beta chain sequence. This record comes from a study of blood T cell repertoires in COVID-19. As for the study in general: Some COVID-19 samples were acute and others convalescent; all came from the United States, Italy and Spain. T cells, B-cell-depleted T cells, or PBMCs supplied cDNA or gDNA.

The method was immunoSEQ multiplex PCR; TCRdb's version includes in-frame clones alone and lacks a portion of them. The sample has approximately 150,000 clones; about 80% are singletons. This CDR3 is 15 amino acids long. Trimming removed 6 bases from V and 1 base from J; junction bases left unmatched: 7. CDR1 and CDR2 from the germline V gene are MNHNY and SVGAGI (reference sequence). J is TRBJ1-2 and V is TRBV6-6, with TRBD1 identical over 8 bases. The specimen was peripheral blood. This clonotype was obtained from a human donor in a cohort sampled during active COVID-19. The CDR3: CASRADRAYNYGYTF. The CDR3 bases are TGTGCCAGCAGGGCGGACAGGGCGTATAACTATGGCTACACCTTC.